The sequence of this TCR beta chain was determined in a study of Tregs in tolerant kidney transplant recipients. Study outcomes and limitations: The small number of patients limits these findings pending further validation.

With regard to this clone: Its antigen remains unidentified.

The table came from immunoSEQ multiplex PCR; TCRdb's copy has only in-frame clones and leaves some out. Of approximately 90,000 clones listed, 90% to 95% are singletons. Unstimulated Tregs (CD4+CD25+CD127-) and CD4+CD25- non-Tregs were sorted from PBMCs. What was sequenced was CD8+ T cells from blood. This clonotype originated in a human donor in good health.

Here the CDR3 reads CASSPDGLNTGELFF. The CDR3 region has the DNA TGTGCCAGCAGCCCGGACGGTTTAAACACCGGGGAGCTGTTTTTT. The chain joins TRBV11-2 to TRBJ2-2; no firm D call. There are 15 residues in the CDR3. Germline lookup yields CDR1 SGHAT and CDR2 FQNNGV. Trimming took 5 bases from V and 2 from J, leaving 12 bases between them.